Listed here are 13 T cell receptor beta chains from one sample, sequenced in a study of graft-versus-host responses after intestinal transplantation (dated by TCRdb to 2020 to 2023). Dithiothreitol, EDTA incubations and collagenase D digestion were used to isolate intraepithelial and lamina propria lymphocytes from graft specimens. Library preparation employed the immunoSEQ multiplex PCR assay. TCRdb stores this immuneACCESS table with in-frame sequences only. Part of the clones is absent; in the studies checked, under half of the shortfall reflects unresolved V genes, and no reason is known for the rest. The sample table contains 15,000 to 20,000 clones; only one count was recorded for less than 85% of them. 15% to 20% of the sample rests with the top ten. Sequenced material: ileum tissue, taken just over 100 days after intestinal transplant. These receptors originate from a human patient who received an intestinal transplant, so some T cells may come from the graft donor.

The chain couples TRBV19 to TRBJ2-5, with D perhaps TRBD2 (5 bases). CDR1 is LNHDA, CDR2 SQIVND, per germline (reference sequence). V gave up 5 bases and J gave up 2 bases, with 12 bases separating them. The CDR3 covers 14 residues. DNA for the CDR3: TGTGCCAGTAGTGGTTCTAGCTGGCAAGAGACCCAGTACTTC. Protein sequence: CASSGSSWQETQYF.

The chain is built from TRBV14 and TRBJ1-5, with unresolved D. V gave up 0 bases and J gave up 5 bases, with 5 bases separating them. CDR1 is SGHDN, CDR2 FVKESK, per germline. This CDR3 contains 13 residues. CDR3 sequence: CASSQDRDQPQHF. The CDR3, as DNA: TGTGCCAGCAGCCAAGATCGGGATCAGCCCCAGCATTTT.

The chain recombines TRBV28 with TRBJ1-2; 8 bases match TRBD1. CDR1 and CDR2 (germline): MDHEN, SYDVKM. This CDR3 comprises 16 residues. With 3 bases clipped from V and 1 base from J, the junction kept 7 bases outside the gene matches. CDR3 in DNA: TGTGCCAGCAGTTTCGGCAGGGGGCCGTTTAACTATGGCTACACCTTC. Protein: CASSFGRGPFNYGYTF.

This clone came up once. This chain joins TRBV7-9 and TRBJ2-1; perhaps TRBD2 as D (6 bases). The V gene lost 5 bases and the J gene lost 4 bases, with 12 bases spanning the gap. This CDR3 comprises 14 residues. Per germline, CDR1 SEHNR and CDR2 FQNEAQ (reference sequence). CDR3 amino acids: CASSPGLAYNEQFF. The DNA of the CDR3 is TGTGCCAGCAGCCCGGGACTGGCGTACAATGAGCAGTTCTTC. The full variable domain, in which reference TRBV7-9 and TRBJ2-1 provide the parts outside the CDR3, is DTGVSQNPRHKITKRGQNVTFRCDPISEHNRLYWYRQTLGQGPEFLTYFQNEAQLEKSRLLSDRFSAERPKGSFSTLEIQRTEQGDSAMYLCASSPGLAYNEQFFGPGTRLTVL.

This clone came up once. The rearrangement uses TRBV4-2 and TRBJ2-7, with 8 nucleotides matching TRBD1. The CDR3 length is 20 residues. V was clipped by 4 bases and J by 4 bases; unmatched bases: 24. Germline assignment: CDR1 LGHNA and CDR2 YNFKEQ. Here the CDR3 reads CASSRAPGQVIISGVYEQYF. CDR3 sequence (DNA): TGTGCCAGCAGCCGCGCTCCGGGACAGGTGATTATTAGCGGAGTTTACGAGCAGTACTTC.

In the case of this clone: The identical CDR3 is also encoded by other nucleotide sequences in the sample. V and J are TRBV28 and TRBJ2-1; TRBD2 agrees at 8 bases. The germline V gene encodes CDR1 MDHEN and CDR2 SYDVKM. CDR3 length: 14 residues. V dropped 6 bases and J dropped 10; count of bases not matched to a gene: 11. DNA for the CDR3: TGTGCCAGCAGGGGTAGCGGGGCGGCGGGGGAGCAGTTCTTC. It encodes CASRGSGAAGEQFF. Together with reference TRBV28 and TRBJ2-1, the CDR3 gives the full variable domain: DVKVTQSSRYLVKRTGEKVFLECVQDMDHENMFWYRQDPGLGLRLIYFSYDVKMKEKGDIPEGYSVSREKKERFSLILESASTNQTSMYLCASRGSGAAGEQFFGPGTRLTVL.

This chain uses TRBV5-1 with TRBJ2-1; D is unresolved. Germline values: CDR1 SGHRS, CDR2 YFSETQ. The CDR3 contains 13 residues. Trimming took off 7 bases at V and 6 bases at J, with 14 bases between the two ends. The CDR3 DNA reads TGCGCCAGCCGGACGACCGTATCCAATGAGCAGTTCTTC. Its protein is CASRTTVSNEQFF.

The chain employs TRBV5-1 and TRBJ1-4, with a tentative D call TRBD1 (5 bases). Trimming removed 1 base from V and 6 bases from J, with 16 bases in between. The CDR3 is made up of 16 amino acids. Germline V CDR1 and CDR2: SGHRS, YFSETQ. CDR3 sequence reads: CASSLPLGRLHEKLFF. The DNA of the CDR3 is TGCGCCAGCAGCTTGCCCTTGGGACGGCTCCATGAAAAACTGTTTTTT.

This chain joins TRBV19 and TRBJ1-5; TRBD1 aligns across 9 bases. Germline V lookup: CDR1 LNHDA, CDR2 SQIVND (reference sequence). The CDR3 extends over 14 amino acids. The V gene end was trimmed by 7 bases and the J gene end by 7 bases; junction bases not matched to a gene: 8. The CDR3 bases are TGTGCCAGTACAAAACAGGGGGCGGGACAGCCCCAGCATTTT. This translates into CASTKQGAGQPQHF.

The chain joins TRBV11-2 to TRBJ2-1; 11 nucleotides match TRBD2. CDR1 is SGHAT and CDR2 is FQNNGV in the germline V gene. The CDR3 is 18 residues long. V was pared by 1 base and J by 4 bases, with 9 bases of the junction left unmatched. CDR3 bases: TGTGCCAGCAGCTTAGCTCGGGGGACTAGCGGAAAATACAATGAGCAGTTCTTC. Its protein product is CASSLARGTSGKYNEQFF. Full variable domain (outside the CDR3, taken from reference TRBV11-2 and TRBJ2-1): EAGVAQSPRYKIIEKRQSVAFWCNPISGHATLYWYQQILGQGPKLLIQFQNNGVVDDSQLPKDRFSAERLKGVDSTLKIQPAKLEDSAVYLCASSLARGTSGKYNEQFFGPGTRLTVL.

This sequence joins TRBV29-1 and TRBJ2-7; perhaps TRBD2 as D (6 bases). Trimming took 1 base from V and 0 from J, leaving 13 bases between them. The germline V gene has CDR1 SQVTM and CDR2 ANQGSEA. The CDR3 runs to 15 residues. CDR3 protein: CSVEVRDSSSYEQYF. The CDR3 DNA is TGCAGCGTTGAAGTAAGGGACTCAAGCTCCTACGAGCAGTACTTC.

This clone has just one count. The chain couples TRBV7-7 to TRBJ2-7; D possibly corresponds to TRBD1 (6 bases). CDR1 SSHAT and CDR2 FNYEAQ come from the germline V gene (reference sequence). The CDR3 has 13 residues. V gave up 1 base and J gave up 4 bases, with 8 bases separating them. The CDR3 region is CASSLEQGYEQYF. For the CDR3, the DNA is TGTGCCAGCAGCTTAGAACAGGGTTACGAGCAGTACTTC.

The chain recombines TRBV6-1 with TRBJ2-7; 9 positions agree with TRBD2. Germline CDR1 reads MNHNS; CDR2 reads SASEGT. Trimming removed 3 bases from V and 7 bases from J; junction bases left unmatched: 7. CDR3 length equals 14 residues. CDR3 sequence reads: CASSEVAGASEQYF. CDR3 DNA: TGTGCCAGCAGTGAGGTAGCGGGAGCGAGTGAGCAGTACTTC.